One and the same sample provided the 15 T cell receptor beta chains below, sequenced in a study of response to subunit inactivated influenza vaccine. TCRdb redid the calling of the RT-PCR reads with MiXCR, one entry per CDR3 protein. Here the sample spans fewer than 550,000 distinct CDR3 sequences, roughly 25% being singletons. Sequenced material: CD4+ T cells sorted from PBMCs, taken roughly 5 days after vaccination. The receptors shown here come from a man in his fifties or sixties who received an inactivated influenza vaccine.

The chain recombines TRBV4-3 with TRBJ2-1, with TRBD2 identical over 9 bases. V was clipped by 0 bases and J by 7 bases; unmatched bases: 10. In germline, CDR1 is LGHNA, CDR2 YSLEER. This CDR3 has 17 amino acids. DNA of the CDR3: TGCGCCAGCAGCCAAGATCTAGAACTAGCGGGTCGGAATGAGCAGTTCTTC. This translates into CASSQDLELAGRNEQFF.

In this sample, this clonotype turned up a few times. The chain has TRBV20-1 and TRBJ2-6, with D possibly matching TRBD1 (6 bases). Germline V gene data show CDR1 as DFQATT and CDR2 as SNEGSKA (reference sequence). The germline V and J ends were trimmed by 5 bases and 0 bases, with 14 bases remaining between them. The CDR3 is 16 residues long. The CDR3 DNA is TGCAGTGCTCGTGACAGGTTCAGCTCTGGGGCCAACGTCCTGACTTTC. Encoded protein: CSARDRFSSGANVLTF.

The chain combines TRBV29-1 with TRBJ2-7, with D tentatively TRBD1 (6 bases). The CDR3 runs 13 residues. The germline V gene has CDR1 SQVTM and CDR2 ANQGSEA. V was clipped by 4 bases and J by 5 bases, with 15 bases between them. The CDR3 loop is CSVGDKAAHEQYF. Here the CDR3 DNA reads TGCAGCGTTGGGGACAAGGCGGCCCACGAGCAGTACTTC.

This clonotype was seen only a few times. This sequence joins TRBV3-1 and TRBJ2-2, with TRBD1 as a possible D gene (6 bases). Per germline, CDR1 LGHDT and CDR2 YNNKEL (reference sequence). V was shortened by 0 bases and J by 6 bases, with 8 bases between the two germline ends. CDR3 length equals 14 residues. The CDR3: CASSQDAGAGELFF. DNA of the CDR3: TGTGCCAGCAGCCAAGATGCAGGGGCCGGGGAGCTGTTTTTT.

The chain employs TRBV20-1 and TRBJ2-1; the match to TRBD2 covers 14 bases. CDR1 DFQATT and CDR2 SNEGSKA come from the germline V gene (reference sequence). The CDR3 covers 14 residues. The trim removed 5 bases at V and 8 bases at J, leaving 5 bases unmatched. DNA for the CDR3: TGCAGTGCTTTCGGGACTAGCGGGAGCTATGAGCAGTTCTTC. The encoded protein is CSAFGTSGSYEQFF.

This clonotype was counted a few times. CDR3 sequence: CASSLNGQNNQPQHF. The CDR3 DNA reads TGTGCCAGCAGCTTGAACGGGCAGAACAATCAGCCCCAGCATTTT. This chain links TRBV5-5 with TRBJ1-5; D unresolved. V was cut by 1 base and J by 3 bases, with 11 bases left in between. Germline V CDR1 and CDR2: SGHKS, YYEKEE (reference sequence). This CDR3 contains 15 residues.

The chain uses TRBV24-1 and TRBJ2-3; possible D gene TRBD1, 6 bases. The CDR3 is made up of 14 amino acids. Germline V gives CDR1 KGHDR, CDR2 SFDVKD. V was trimmed by 3 bases and J by 1 base, leaving 7 bases between them. DNA of the CDR3: TGTGCCACCAGTGATCCAGGGGGCACAGATACGCAGTATTTT. It codes for CATSDPGGTDTQYF.

The chain uses TRBV29-1 and TRBJ2-7; TRBD2 matches 10 bases. The ends lost 5 bases at V and 6 bases at J; junction bases unmatched: 4. Germline assignment: CDR1 SQVTM and CDR2 ANQGSEA. This CDR3 comprises 12 residues. DNA for the CDR3: TGCAGCGTTCAGCGGGAGGGTCGCGAGCAGTACTTC. Translation: CSVQREGREQYF.

This clonotype has more than one count but fewer than ten. The rearrangement joins TRBV5-1 to TRBJ2-1; the D is unclear. This CDR3 is 14 amino acids long. Germline CDR1 reads SGHRS; CDR2 reads YFSETQ. Deletions cut 0 bases from V and 5 bases from J, with 9 bases between. CDR3 coding DNA: TGCGCCAGCAGCTTGGTGGCCGGCAACAATGAGCAGTTCTTC. This gives the protein CASSLVAGNNEQFF. Based on the CDR3 plus reference TRBV5-1 and TRBJ2-1, the full variable domain is KAGVTQTPRYLIKTRGQQVTLSCSPISGHRSVSWYQQTPGQGLQFLFEYFSETQRNKGNFPGRFSGRQFSNSRSEMNVSTLELGDSALYLCASSLVAGNNEQFFGPGTRLTVL.

The gene calls are TRBV27 and TRBJ2-3, with D tentatively TRBD2 (5 bases). This CDR3 spans 13 amino acids. Germline V gene lookup returns CDR1 MNHEY and CDR2 SMNVEV (reference sequence). V gave up 4 bases and J gave up 1 base, with 6 bases separating them. CDR3 protein: CASSSLGTDTQYF. The CDR3 DNA reads TGTGCCAGCAGTTCACTAGGCACAGATACGCAGTATTTT.

The V gene is TRBV6-2 or TRBV6-3, the J gene TRBJ2-1; TRBD2 matches 13 bases. V lost 11 bases, J lost 0 bases, and 10 bases stayed unmatched. CDR3 length equals 17 residues. Germline V gives CDR1 MNHEY, CDR2 SVGEGT. The CDR3 nucleotides are TGTGCCGCTAGAGGGACTAGCGGGATTAGCTCCTACAATGAGCAGTTCTTC. As protein: CAARGTSGISSYNEQFF.

CDR3: CASSRDRADYEQYF. In DNA form, the CDR3 reads TGTGCCAGTAGCAGGGACAGGGCCGACTACGAGCAGTACTTC. The chain uses TRBV19 and TRBJ2-7; 9 positions match TRBD1. Germline CDR1 is LNHDA and CDR2 is SQIVND (reference sequence). V lost 6 bases and J lost 3; bases outside the gene matches: 6. The CDR3 loop spans 14 amino acids.

This clonotype appeared a few times. The V and J genes are TRBV5-1 and TRBJ2-2, with D maybe TRBD2 (5 bases). Germline loops: CDR1 SGHRS, CDR2 YFSETQ. This CDR3 comprises 17 residues. Trimming shortened V by 4 bases and J by 6 bases, and 22 bases separated the two germline ends. This CDR3 reads CASSRIRAAARPGELFF. The CDR3 DNA is TGCGCCAGCAGCAGAATCAGAGCGGCGGCGCGCCCCGGGGAGCTGTTTTTT.

Only a few counts were recorded for this clonotype. The rearrangement uses TRBV20-1 and TRBJ2-3; 12 positions match TRBD2. V lost 5 bases, J lost 1 base, and 10 bases stayed unmatched. Germline lookup yields CDR1 DFQATT and CDR2 SNEGSKA (reference sequence). The CDR3 totals 17 residues. The CDR3 DNA reads as TGCAGTGCTCCTAGCGGGGGGGTCTTGTATGGCACAGATACGCAGTATTTT. Translating gives CSAPSGGVLYGTDTQYF.

The count of this clonotype is one. This chain links TRBV7-6 with TRBJ2-7; the D gene is possibly TRBD2 (5 bases). Deletions cut 10 bases from V and 5 bases from J, with 21 bases between. The CDR3 covers 14 residues. From germline, CDR1 is SGHVS and CDR2 FNYEAQ. This CDR3 reads CATSRYGEKDEQYF. CDR3 sequence (DNA): TGTGCCACCAGTCGATACGGGGAAAAGGACGAGCAGTACTTC. Looking up the rest from reference TRBV7-6 and TRBJ2-7 gives the full variable domain: GAGVSQSPRYKVTKRGQDVALRCDPISGHVSLYWYRQALGQGPEFLTYFNYEAQQDKSGLPNDRFSAERPEGSISTLTIQRTEQRDSAMYRCATSRYGEKDEQYFGPGTRLTVT.